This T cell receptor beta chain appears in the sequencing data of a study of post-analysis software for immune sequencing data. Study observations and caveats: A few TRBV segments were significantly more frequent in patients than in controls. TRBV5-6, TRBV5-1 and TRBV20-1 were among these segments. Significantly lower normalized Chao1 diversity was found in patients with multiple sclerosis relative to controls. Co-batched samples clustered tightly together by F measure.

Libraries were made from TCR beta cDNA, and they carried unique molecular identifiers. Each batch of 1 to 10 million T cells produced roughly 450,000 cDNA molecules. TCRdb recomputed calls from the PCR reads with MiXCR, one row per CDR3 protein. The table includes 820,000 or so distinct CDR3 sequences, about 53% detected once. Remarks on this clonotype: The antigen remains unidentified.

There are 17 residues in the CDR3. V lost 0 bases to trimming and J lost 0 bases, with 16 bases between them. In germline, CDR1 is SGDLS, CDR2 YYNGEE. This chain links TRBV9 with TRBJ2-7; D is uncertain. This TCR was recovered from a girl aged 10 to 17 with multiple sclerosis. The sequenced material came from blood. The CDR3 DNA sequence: TGTGCCAGCAGCGTAGACAACAGCAAAACGCACTCCTACGAGCAGTACTTC. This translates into CASSVDNSKTHSYEQYF.